This T cell receptor (beta chain) was retrieved from a study of human T cells and chemical hapten exposure. TCRdb reprocessed the RACE reads via MiXCR and lists one record per CDR3 protein. The data contain over 85,000 distinct CDR3 sequences, around 9% of them singletons. Germline CDR1 reads MNHEY; CDR2 reads SVGEGT. The CDR3 is made up of 14 amino acids. V was trimmed by 0 bases and J by 2 bases, leaving 6 bases between them. Time point: healthy volunteer bleed at 2 weeks. Extraction of total RNA was performed on unfractionated whole blood. The sample was whole blood. The receptor's source is a female donor in good health. Some clones in this sample may be carry-over from other donors' samples. The rearrangement joins TRBV6-2 or TRBV6-3 to TRBJ2-3, with unresolved D. CDR3: CASSYSRATDTQYF. For the CDR3, the DNA is TGTGCCAGCAGTTACTCTCGGGCCACAGATACGCAGTATTTT.